This record concerns one TCR beta chain sequence. This specimen belongs to a study of blood T cell repertoires in COVID-19. Only in-frame clones appear in the TCRdb table, and some are missing; sequencing was by immunoSEQ multiplex PCR. The sample records 50,000 or so clones, 86% being singletons. Germline values: CDR1 KGHDR, CDR2 SFDVKD. The V end lost 9 bases, the J end lost 4 bases, and 20 bases lay between the germline ends. The CDR3 is made up of 16 amino acids. This sequence was found in a woman aged 80 or older with acute or convalescent COVID-19. V and J are TRBV24-1 and TRBJ2-2, with no clear D. Sequencing input: peripheral blood. CDR3 loop: CATLYILRIPTGELFF. CDR3 sequence (DNA): TGTGCCACCCTTTATATCCTCAGGATCCCCACCGGGGAGCTGTTTTTT.